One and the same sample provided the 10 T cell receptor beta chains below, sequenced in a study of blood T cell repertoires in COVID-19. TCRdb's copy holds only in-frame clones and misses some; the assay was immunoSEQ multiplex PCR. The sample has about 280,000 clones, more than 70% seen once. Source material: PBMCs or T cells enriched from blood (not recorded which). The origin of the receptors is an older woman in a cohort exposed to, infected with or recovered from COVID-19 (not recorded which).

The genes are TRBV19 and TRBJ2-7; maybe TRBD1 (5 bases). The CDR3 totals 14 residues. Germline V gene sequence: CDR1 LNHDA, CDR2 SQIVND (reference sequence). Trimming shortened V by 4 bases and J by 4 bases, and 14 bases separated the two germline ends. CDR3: CASSTGFGGYEQYF. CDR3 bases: TGTGCCAGTAGTACAGGGTTCGGCGGTTACGAGCAGTACTTC. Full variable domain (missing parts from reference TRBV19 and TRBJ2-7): DGGITQSPKYLFRKEGQNVTLSCEQNLNHDAMYWYRQDPGQGLRLIYYSQIVNDFQKGDIAEGYSVSREKKESFPLTVTSAQKNPTAFYLCASSTGFGGYEQYFGPGTRLTVT.

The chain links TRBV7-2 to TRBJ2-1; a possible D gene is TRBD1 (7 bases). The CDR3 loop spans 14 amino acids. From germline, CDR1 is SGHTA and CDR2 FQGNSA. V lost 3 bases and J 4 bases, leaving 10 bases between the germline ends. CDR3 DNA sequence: TGTGCCAGCAGCTTCCCAGGGGGGTACAATGAGCAGTTCTTC. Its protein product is CASSFPGGYNEQFF. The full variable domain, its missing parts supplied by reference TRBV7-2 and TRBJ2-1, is GAGVSQSPSNKVTEKGKDVELRCDPISGHTALYWYRQSLGQGLEFLIYFQGNSAPDKSGLPSDRFSAERTGGSVSTLTIQRTQQEDSAVYLCASSFPGGYNEQFFGPGTRLTVL.

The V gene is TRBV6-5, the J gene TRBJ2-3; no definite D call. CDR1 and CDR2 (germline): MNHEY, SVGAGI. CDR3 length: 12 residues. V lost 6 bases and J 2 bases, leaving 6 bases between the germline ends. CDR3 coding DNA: TGTGCCAGCAGACAGATCACAGATACGCAGTATTTT. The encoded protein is CASRQITDTQYF.

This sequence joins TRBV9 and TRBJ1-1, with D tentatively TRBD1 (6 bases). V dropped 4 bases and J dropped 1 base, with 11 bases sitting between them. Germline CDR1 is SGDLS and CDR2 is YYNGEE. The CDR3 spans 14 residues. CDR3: CASSTRQENTEAFF. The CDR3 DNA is TGTGCCAGCAGCACCAGACAGGAGAACACTGAAGCTTTCTTT.

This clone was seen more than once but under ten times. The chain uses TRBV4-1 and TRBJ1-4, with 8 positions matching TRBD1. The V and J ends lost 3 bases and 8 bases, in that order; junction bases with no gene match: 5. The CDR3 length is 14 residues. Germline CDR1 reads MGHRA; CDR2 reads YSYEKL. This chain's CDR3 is CASSQGQAIEKLFF. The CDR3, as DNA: TGCGCCAGCAGCCAGGGACAGGCCATCGAAAAACTGTTTTTT.

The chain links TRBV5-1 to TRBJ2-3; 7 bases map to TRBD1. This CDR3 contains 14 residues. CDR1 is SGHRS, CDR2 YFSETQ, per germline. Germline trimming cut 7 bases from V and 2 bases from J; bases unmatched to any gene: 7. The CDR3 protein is CASQTGTYTDTQYF. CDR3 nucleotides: TGCGCCAGCCAGACAGGGACCTACACAGATACGCAGTATTTT.

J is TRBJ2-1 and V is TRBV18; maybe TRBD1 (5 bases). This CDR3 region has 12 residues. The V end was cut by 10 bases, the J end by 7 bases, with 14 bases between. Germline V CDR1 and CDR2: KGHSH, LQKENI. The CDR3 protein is CAISIKGNEQFF. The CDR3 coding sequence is TGTGCCATTTCTATTAAGGGGAATGAGCAGTTCTTC.

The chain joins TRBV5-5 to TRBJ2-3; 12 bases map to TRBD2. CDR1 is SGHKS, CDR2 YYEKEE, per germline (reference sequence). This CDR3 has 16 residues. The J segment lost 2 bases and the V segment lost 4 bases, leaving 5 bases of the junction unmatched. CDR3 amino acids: CASSGGLAGPTDTQYF. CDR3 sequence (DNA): TGTGCCAGCAGCGGGGGACTAGCGGGCCCCACAGATACGCAGTATTTT.

CDR3 nucleotide sequence: TGTGCCAGCAGCTTGTTCGGGACAGCTAGCACAGATACGCAGTATTTT. Amino acids: CASSLFGTASTDTQYF. The V and J genes are TRBV5-5 and TRBJ2-3, with 7 bases fitting TRBD1. Per germline, CDR1 SGHKS and CDR2 YYEKEE (reference sequence). The trim removed 1 base at V and 0 bases at J, leaving 5 bases unmatched. This CDR3 is 16 amino acids long.

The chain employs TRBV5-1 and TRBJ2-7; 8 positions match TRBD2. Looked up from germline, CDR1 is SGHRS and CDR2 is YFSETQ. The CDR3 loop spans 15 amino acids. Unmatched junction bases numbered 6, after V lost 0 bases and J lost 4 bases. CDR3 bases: TGCGCCAGCAGCTTGGATGCGGGAGGAAGGTACGAGCAGTACTTC. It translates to CASSLDAGGRYEQYF.